These 29 T cell receptor beta chains share one sample of origin, sequenced in a study of a mutant IDH1 vaccine in newly diagnosed glioma. Here immunoSEQ multiplex PCR was the method, and the copy in TCRdb shows in-frame clones only, minus some. The data show about 50,000 clones, with roughly 78% seen just once and roughly 5% held by the top ten. Specified time point: week 5, during vaccination. In every dose of vaccine, 300 ug of mutant IDH1 20-mer peptide was given alongside topical imiquimod. Which antigens these TCRs recognize remains unknown. The sequenced sample was PBMCs, obtained from a glioma patient whose treatment included an IDH1 peptide vaccine. The receptors were gathered from a man between 50 and 59 years old with glioma.

V is TRBV18 and J is TRBJ1-2, with 8 bases matching TRBD1. The CDR3 runs to 13 residues. Germline values: CDR1 KGHSH, CDR2 LQKENI. With V trimmed by 3 bases and J by 7 bases, 4 bases remained unmatched. The CDR3 nucleotides are TGTGCCAGCTCACCTGGACAGGGCGGTGGCTACACCTTC. As protein: CASSPGQGGGYTF.

The genes are TRBV19 and TRBJ2-2; the D is unclear. The CDR3 extends over 13 amino acids. Germline V gene data show CDR1 as LNHDA and CDR2 as SQIVND (reference sequence). Trimming removed 5 bases at V and 5 bases at J, with 9 bases between. This CDR3 reads CASSSLGTGELFF. The DNA for the CDR3 is TGTGCCAGTAGTTCCCTAGGGACCGGGGAGCTGTTTTTT. The complete variable domain, with remaining parts taken from reference TRBV19 and TRBJ2-2, reads DGGITQSPKYLFRKEGQNVTLSCEQNLNHDAMYWYRQDPGQGLRLIYYSQIVNDFQKGDIAEGYSVSREKKESFPLTVTSAQKNPTAFYLCASSSLGTGELFFGEGSRLTVL.

This rearrangement joins TRBV6-5 to TRBJ1-3; D not resolved. This CDR3 is built from 15 residues. Trimming left V 0 bases short and J 4 bases short, with 10 bases between. The germline V gene has CDR1 MNHEY and CDR2 SVGAGI. The CDR3 DNA sequence: TGTGCCAGCAGTTACTCTGGGGTAGGCGGAAACACCATATATTTT. Its protein product is CASSYSGVGGNTIYF.

The rearrangement uses TRBV6-5 and TRBJ2-5, with D maybe TRBD1 (6 bases). In germline, CDR1 is MNHEY, CDR2 SVGAGI. Trimming pared 2 bases from V and 5 bases from J, leaving 12 bases between. The CDR3 totals 14 residues. CDR3 sequence (DNA): TGTGCCAGCAGTTACAACAGGGCGGCGGAGACCCAGTACTTC. It yields the protein CASSYNRAAETQYF.

The rearrangement uses TRBV5-1 and TRBJ1-1, with TRBD1 matching over 7 bases. The V and J ends lost 2 bases and 8 bases, in that order; junction bases with no gene match: 9. CDR3 size: 14 residues. Germline CDR1 is SGHRS and CDR2 is YFSETQ. CDR3 coding DNA: TGCGCCAGCAGCTTTGACAGGGAAGATGGAGAAGCTTTCTTT. Its translation is CASSFDREDGEAFF.

The chain is built from TRBV5-6 and TRBJ1-5; D is unresolved. Trimming removed 2 bases from V and 5 bases from J, with 11 bases in between. This CDR3 region has 14 residues. Germline CDR1 and CDR2: SGHDT and YYEEEE. The CDR3, as DNA: TGTGCCAGCAGCTTTCGGCCTCTGGATCAGCCCCAGCATTTT. Translating gives CASSFRPLDQPQHF.

This rearrangement joins TRBV11-2 to TRBJ1-2, with a weak D call TRBD1 (6 bases). The CDR3 has 12 residues. Trimming stripped 7 bases from V and 7 bases from J, with 13 bases between. Germline CDR1 and CDR2: SGHAT and FQNNGV. The CDR3 loop is CASTRQAAGYTF. CDR3 nucleotide sequence: TGTGCCAGCACGCGACAGGCGGCTGGCTACACCTTC.

This clone has just one count. The chain combines TRBV7-8 with TRBJ2-7; 7 bases align to TRBD1. The germline gives CDR1 SGHVS, CDR2 FQNEAQ. This CDR3 contains 15 residues. With 2 bases clipped from V and 5 bases from J, the junction kept 9 bases outside the gene matches. As DNA, the CDR3 is TGTGCCAGCAGCTTAACGACAGGGACCAACCACGAGCAGTACTTC. It yields the protein CASSLTTGTNHEQYF.

The sample holds one count of this clone. The V call is TRBV4-3, the J call TRBJ2-1; 9 positions agree with TRBD2. Germline V gene data show CDR1 as LGHNA and CDR2 as YSLEER. Germline trimming cut 0 bases from V and 7 bases from J; bases unmatched to any gene: 7. The CDR3 extends over 16 amino acids. The CDR3 sequence is CASSQDRAGGLNEQFF. DNA for the CDR3: TGCGCCAGCAGCCAAGATAGGGCGGGGGGGCTAAATGAGCAGTTCTTC.

This chain connects TRBV28 to TRBJ2-5; 7 bases fit TRBD1. The CDR3 loop spans 12 amino acids. The ends lost 4 bases at V and 6 bases at J; junction bases unmatched: 2. Germline V gene data show CDR1 as MDHEN and CDR2 as SYDVKM. The DNA of the CDR3 is TGTGCCAGCAGTTACAGGGGACAGACCCAGTACTTC. Translated: CASSYRGQTQYF.

J is TRBJ2-2 and V is TRBV9, with D possibly being TRBD1 (5 bases). The CDR3 sequence is 14 residues long. Germline values: CDR1 SGDLS, CDR2 YYNGEE. With 2 bases removed from V and 6 bases from J, the gap between germline ends came to 11 bases. The DNA for the CDR3 is TGTGCCAGCAGCGTCCCAGGGCCGGCCGGGGAGCTGTTTTTT. Translation gives CASSVPGPAGELFF.

The chain uses TRBV5-4 and TRBJ1-1, with no clear D. Per the germline V gene, CDR1 is SGHNT and CDR2 is YYREEE (reference sequence). The V and J ends lost 2 bases and 0 bases respectively, with 17 bases between them. CDR3 length: 17 amino acids. The DNA of the CDR3 is TGTGCCAGCAGCTTTTTCCCCCCCAGCGGCTTGAACACTGAAGCTTTCTTT. Translated: CASSFFPPSGLNTEAFF.

This clone has a handful of counts. The genes are TRBV6-4 and TRBJ2-2, with 9 bases matching TRBD2. The CDR3 length is 15 residues. Losses at the gene ends were 5 bases for V and 8 bases for J; bases not matched to a gene: 9. The germline CDR1 and CDR2 sequences are MRHNA and SNTAGT. CDR3 protein: CASSPGLAETGELFF. Written as DNA, the CDR3 is TGTGCCAGCAGTCCGGGACTAGCTGAAACTGGGGAGCTGTTTTTT.

The rearrangement links TRBV6-6 to TRBJ2-5; TRBD1 agrees at 8 bases. The tail of the sequence fits TRBJ2-7 better, so the J call may be wrong. This CDR3 spans 13 amino acids. Per germline, CDR1 MNHNY and CDR2 SVGAGI (reference sequence). CDR3 loop: CASRTGSFYEQYF. CDR3 DNA: TGTGCCAGCCGGACAGGGAGCTTCTACGAGCAGTACTTC.

This clone rates as medium-sized. V is TRBV27 and J is TRBJ1-1; weak D call: TRBD1 (6 bases). CDR1 MNHEY and CDR2 SMNVEV come from the germline V gene (reference sequence). The V and J ends lost 1 base and 5 bases respectively, with 11 bases between them. The CDR3 is 14 amino acids. In DNA, the CDR3 is TGTGCCAGCAGTTTATTGCAGGGGAGAACTGAAGCTTTCTTT. Its translation is CASSLLQGRTEAFF.

The chain's CDR3 is CASSIVGTGVREQFF. As DNA, the CDR3 is TGTGCCAGTAGTATAGTCGGGACAGGGGTGAGGGAGCAGTTCTTC. This sequence joins TRBV19 and TRBJ2-1; 10 bases match TRBD1. V was pared by 1 base and J by 10 bases, with 7 bases of the junction left unmatched. There are 15 residues in the CDR3. The germline V gene has CDR1 LNHDA and CDR2 SQIVND (reference sequence).

The V gene is TRBV30, the J gene TRBJ2-3; D not resolved. V dropped 0 bases and J dropped 2 bases, with 15 bases sitting between them. Germline V gene sequence: CDR1 GTSNPN, CDR2 SVGIG (reference sequence). The CDR3 is 16 residues long. For the CDR3, the DNA is TGTGCCTGGAGTGTTCCCCGGGTCATCATCACAGATACGCAGTATTTT. Protein product: CAWSVPRVIITDTQYF.

This clone is a singleton in its sample. The V gene is TRBV10-3, the J gene TRBJ2-7; 10 bases line up with TRBD1. Germline CDR1 and CDR2: ENHRY and SYGVKD. The CDR3 consists of 14 residues. J gave up 5 bases and V 4 bases, and 5 bases lay outside the gene matches. The CDR3 loop reads CAISGRDRGHEQYF. The CDR3 DNA follows: TGTGCCATCAGTGGAAGGGACAGGGGCCACGAGCAGTACTTC.

V and J are TRBV20-1 and TRBJ1-2; D not resolved. The CDR3 consists of 11 residues. Germline assignment: CDR1 DFQATT and CDR2 SNEGSKA (reference sequence). The V end was cut by 6 bases, the J end by 0 bases, with 5 bases between. In DNA, the CDR3 is TGCAGTGCCGACACTAACTATGGCTACACCTTC. Translated, it gives CSADTNYGYTF.

The gene calls are TRBV28 and TRBJ2-7; D is perhaps TRBD1 (5 bases). In germline, CDR1 is MDHEN, CDR2 SYDVKM. V lost 2 bases and J 5 bases, leaving 13 bases between the germline ends. This CDR3 is built from 14 residues. CDR3 protein: CASSLGRRADEQYF. CDR3 bases: TGTGCCAGCAGTTTAGGCCGCAGGGCGGACGAGCAGTACTTC.

The chain uses TRBV5-1 and TRBJ2-3; 7 bases are a match to TRBD1. The CDR3 is 15 amino acids. The junction had 3 bases not matched to a gene; V was cut back by 0 bases and J by 2 bases. The germline V gene encodes CDR1 SGHRS and CDR2 YFSETQ. CDR3 sequence reads: CASSLGQGYTDTQYF. In DNA, the CDR3 is TGCGCCAGCAGCTTGGGACAGGGCTACACAGATACGCAGTATTTT.

This chain connects TRBV5-1 to TRBJ2-5; weak D call: TRBD2 (6 bases). Deletions cut 0 bases from V and 5 bases from J, with 14 bases between. CDR3 size: 15 residues. Germline values: CDR1 SGHRS, CDR2 YFSETQ. The DNA of the CDR3 is TGCGCCAGCAGCTTGGCCCCAGGGAGGTTGGAGACCCAGTACTTC. Translating gives CASSLAPGRLETQYF.

The V and J genes are TRBV28 and TRBJ2-1; D not certain. V was pared by 7 bases and J by 0 bases, with 13 bases between. The CDR3 has 15 amino acids. Germline CDR1 reads MDHEN; CDR2 reads SYDVKM. The CDR3 DNA reads as TGTGCCAGCAAGGGCCTGGACGGCTCCTACAATGAGCAGTTCTTC. It specifies CASKGLDGSYNEQFF.

The chain links TRBV7-2 to TRBJ1-1; D call uncertain. CDR1 and CDR2 from the germline V gene are SGHTA and FQGNSA. V lost 5 bases, J lost 8 bases, and 15 bases lay in between. This CDR3 contains 13 residues. The CDR3 is CASSPLSAFEAFF. CDR3 in DNA: TGTGCCAGCAGCCCTCTATCGGCTTTCGAAGCTTTCTTT.

This clone was counted only a few times. The chain links TRBV6-1 to TRBJ1-1, with D possibly matching TRBD1 (6 bases). The germline CDR1 and CDR2 sequences are MNHNS and SASEGT. V was pared by 8 bases and J by 10 bases, with 11 bases between. The CDR3 is 10 residues long. The CDR3 DNA follows: TGTGCCAGCTTACAGGGACGAGCTTTCTTT. Protein: CASLQGRAFF.

This clone was picked up a small number of times. The chain links TRBV18 to TRBJ1-1; perhaps TRBD1 as D (5 bases). The CDR3 runs 14 residues. Germline CDR1 and CDR2: KGHSH and LQKENI. V was trimmed by 3 bases and J by 0 bases, leaving 8 bases between them. The CDR3 protein is CASSPLQVNTEAFF. DNA of the CDR3: TGTGCCAGCTCACCCTTACAGGTGAACACTGAAGCTTTCTTT.

The chain is built from TRBV19 and TRBJ1-2; TRBD1 matches at 7 bases. The CDR3 loop spans 15 amino acids. V lost 9 bases, J lost 2 bases, and 12 bases stayed unmatched. CDR1 and CDR2 (germline): LNHDA, SQIVND (reference sequence). The CDR3, as DNA: TGTGCCAGCCAACAGCGACAGGGTGGGAACTATGGCTACACCTTC. Translated, it gives CASQQRQGGNYGYTF.

The chain uses TRBV5-4 and TRBJ2-3; D gene ambiguous. The V and J ends lost 4 bases and 0 bases respectively, with 9 bases between them. Germline V gene sequence: CDR1 SGHNT, CDR2 YYREEE (reference sequence). This CDR3 has 14 amino acids. The CDR3 region is CASSPEPSTDTQYF. The CDR3 nucleotides read TGTGCCAGCAGCCCGGAACCGAGCACAGATACGCAGTATTTT.

V gene TRBV4-1 combines with J gene TRBJ1-1; D ambiguous. CDR1 and CDR2 (germline): MGHRA, YSYEKL. Trimming took 0 bases from V and 3 from J, leaving 8 bases between them. CDR3 length: 14 residues. CDR3 in DNA: TGCGCCAGCAGCCAAGACGAGGGCTACACTGAAGCTTTCTTT. It codes for CASSQDEGYTEAFF.